This T cell receptor (beta chain) derives from a study of vaccination effects on CD4 cells after COVID-19. Overall study: The median interval between the second dose and post-vaccine sampling was 72 days.

General observations from the study: Marked clonal contraction was seen in infection- and vaccine-induced clones late after vaccination.

With the ViraFEST assay, the study expanded antigen-specific CD4+ T cells using viral peptide pools, then sequenced them. When around nine days of culture had elapsed, CD4+ T cells were isolated. Of the BNT162b2 and mRNA-1273 vaccines, participants received two doses of one or the other. The researchers cultured some 2 million PBMC per well with 7.5 to 10 IU/ml IL-2 and roughly 9.4 ug/ml peptides. Half of the medium was exchanged for IL-2 medium on both days 3 and 7. Sequenced by immunoSEQ multiplex PCR; TCRdb stores in-frame clones only, minus some. The table lists about 69,000 clones, roughly 81% of them singletons. On this clone: What it binds is not known.

Germline CDR1 is MGHRA and CDR2 is YSYEKL. The CDR3 runs 16 residues. V was shortened by 0 bases and J by 4 bases, with 13 bases between the two germline ends. The gene calls are TRBV4-1 and TRBJ2-1, with D perhaps matching TRBD1 or TRBD2 (5 bases each). The clonotype comes from a human donor who received a COVID-19 vaccine. The starting material was CD4+ T cells from PBMCs cultured with HCoV-229E spike peptides, obtained after COVID-19 vaccination. The CDR3 DNA reads TGCGCCAGCAGCCAAGATATGGGGACCGGGTACAATGAGCAGTTCTTC. Protein sequence: CASSQDMGTGYNEQFF.